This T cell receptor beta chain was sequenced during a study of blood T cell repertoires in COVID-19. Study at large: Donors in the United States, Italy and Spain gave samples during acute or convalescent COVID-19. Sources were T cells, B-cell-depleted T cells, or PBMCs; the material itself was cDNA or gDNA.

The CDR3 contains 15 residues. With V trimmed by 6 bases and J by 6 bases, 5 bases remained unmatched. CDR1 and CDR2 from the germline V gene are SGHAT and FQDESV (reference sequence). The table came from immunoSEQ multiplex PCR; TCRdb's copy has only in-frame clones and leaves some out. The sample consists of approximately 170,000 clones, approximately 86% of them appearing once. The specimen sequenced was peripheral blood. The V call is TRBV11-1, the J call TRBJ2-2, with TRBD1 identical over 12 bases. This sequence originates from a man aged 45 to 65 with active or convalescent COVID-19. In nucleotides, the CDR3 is TGTGCCAGCAGAACCGGGACAGGGGGCTCCGGGGAGCTGTTTTTT. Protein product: CASRTGTGGSGELFF. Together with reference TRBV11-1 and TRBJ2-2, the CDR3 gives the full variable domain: EAEVAQSPRYKITEKSQAVAFWCDPISGHATLYWYRQILGQGPELLVQFQDESVVDDSQLPKDRFSAERLKGVDSTLKIQPAELGDSAMYLCASRTGTGGSGELFFGEGSRLTVL.